This T cell receptor (beta chain) is from a study of T cells in tumors after PD-1 blockade. Study background: A subset received ongoing vismodegib 150 mg daily alongside anti-PD-1 therapy.

The CDR3 is made up of 15 amino acids. Trimming left V 6 bases short and J 8 bases short, with 19 bases between. CDR1 is MNHEY and CDR2 is SMNVEV in the germline V gene (reference sequence). Data came from immunoSEQ multiplex PCR; TCRdb stores just in-frame clones and leaves some out. The repertoire holds roughly 49,000 clones, over 75% seen once, with approximately 4.1% in the top ten. The J gene is TRBJ2-2, the V gene TRBV27, with D hard to call. Sequencing used PBMCs, obtained before anti-PD-1 treatment. The source is a human donor with basal cell carcinoma. This CDR3 is CASSLKNNRWGELFF. The CDR3 nucleotides read TGTGCCAGCAGCTTGAAAAATAACCGTTGGGGGGAGCTGTTTTTT.